The clone carrying this T cell receptor (beta chain) was detected many times. Its specificity is not known. This sample is part of a study of metastatic and nonmetastatic thyroid tumors. Across the whole study: Across peripheral blood and tumor or nodule tissue samples taken from malignant and benign thyroid patients, the repertoires were compared with one another. Overall study findings and caveats: Benign nodules were reported to have significantly lower TCR beta diversity than malignant thyroid tumors, in blood and tumor.

Patients had received no treatment of any kind before thyroid surgery. Per the original data handling: Clinicopathological groups differed in CDR3, with these differences serving to build a distant-metastasis classifier for papillary thyroid cancer. TCRdb re-processed the PCR reads through MiXCR. V and J calls and clone size were set by TCRdb, not the authors. The table has 53,000 or so clones, roughly 20% seen once. V was trimmed by 5 bases and J by 4 bases, leaving 9 bases between them. The CDR3 length is 13 residues. Germline V gene lookup returns CDR1 MDHEN and CDR2 SYDVKM. Sequenced input: blood. The chain combines TRBV28 with TRBJ1-5; the D is unclear. This clonotype originated in a female donor with papillary thyroid cancer or a benign thyroid nodule (not recorded which). Some clones in this sample may be carry-over from other donors' samples. DNA of the CDR3: TGTGCCAGCAGTCATGGAATAAATCAGCCCCAGCATTTT. It translates to CASSHGINQPQHF.